This T cell receptor (beta chain) stems from a study of OX40 agonist ivuxolimab in advanced cancers. TCRdb keeps only in-frame clones here, not all; method: immunoSEQ multiplex PCR. The repertoire holds some 17,000 clones, with about 80% as singletons. Unmatched junction bases numbered 8, after V lost 3 bases and J lost 3 bases. CDR1 is SGDLS and CDR2 is YYNGEE in the germline V gene. There are 16 residues in the CDR3. At cycle 4 day 1, cycle 7 day 1, and baseline, blood was sampled. This clonotype was sampled from an adult with an advanced solid tumor such as melanoma, head and neck, liver or kidney cancer. The V call is TRBV9, the J call TRBJ2-3; TRBD1 matches 9 bases. The sequencing used CD4+ or CD8+ T cells sorted from blood, collected in a trial of the OX40 agonist ivuxolimab. The CDR3 DNA reads as TGTGCCAGCAGCGCCGGGACAGGGAAAGAGACAGATACGCAGTATTTT. Amino acids: CASSAGTGKETDTQYF.